The entry below describes one TCR beta chain. What it binds is unknown. The sample comes from a study of OX40 agonist ivuxolimab in advanced cancers. The overall study: Enrolled patients in dose escalation had cancers that were hepatocellular carcinoma, melanoma, renal cell or head and neck cancer. One patient with hepatocellular carcinoma and two with cutaneous melanoma, three in all, had partial responses. General study results and limits: Relatively little clonal expansion, among the lowest observed, appeared in partial responders at 0.1-3.0 mg/kg. On average, CD8+ T cells showed a greater number of expanded clones than CD4+.

The V gene end was trimmed by 2 bases and the J gene end by 8 bases; junction bases not matched to a gene: 8. The V gene's germline CDR1 is MNHNS and CDR2 SASEGT. The CDR3 spans 15 residues. Profiled with immunoSEQ multiplex PCR; TCRdb holds only in-frame clones, not every one. The sample records about 93,000 clones, about 91% being singletons. The specimen comprised CD4+ or CD8+ T cells sorted from blood, sampled in a trial of the OX40 agonist ivuxolimab. This receptor was taken from an adult with an advanced solid tumor such as melanoma, head and neck, liver or kidney cancer. V and J are TRBV6-1 and TRBJ2-4; TRBD2 agrees at 8 bases. CDR3 sequence reads: CASSESLAGGHIQYF. In DNA form, the CDR3 reads TGTGCCAGCAGTGAAAGTCTAGCGGGCGGGCACATTCAGTACTTC.